One and the same sample provided the 29 T cell receptor beta chains below, sequenced in a study of T-cell reconstitution after alpha-beta-depleted transplantation in children. The TCRbeta library was prepared with unique molecular identifiers. TCRdb fed the PCR reads into MiXCR, producing one record per CDR3 protein. The sample shows more than 200,000 distinct CDR3 sequences, roughly 24% of them seen only once. The sequencing here drew on PBMCs, taken before TCRalphabeta/CD19-depleted stem cell transplant. All receptors derive from a girl aged 2 to 10 with Fanconi anemia, due to receive a stem cell transplant.

At least ten counts were recorded for this clonotype. This chain uses TRBV29-1 with TRBJ2-5; D unresolved. The V end was cut by 3 bases, the J end by 5 bases, with 13 bases between. Germline V gene lookup returns CDR1 SQVTM and CDR2 ANQGSEA. This CDR3 is 13 amino acids long. The CDR3: CSVDRQVGETQYF. The CDR3 nucleotides read TGCAGCGTTGATAGGCAGGTGGGGGAGACCCAGTACTTC.

This clonotype has ten or more counts. The rearrangement links TRBV20-1 to TRBJ2-7; 8 bases are a match to TRBD2. The junction had 4 bases not matched to a gene; V was cut back by 1 base and J by 2 bases. The CDR3 is made up of 14 amino acids. The germline V gene has CDR1 DFQATT and CDR2 SNEGSKA (reference sequence). The CDR3, as DNA: TGCAGTGCTAGAGTAGCGGGAAACCCCTACGAGCAGTACTTC. It codes for CSARVAGNPYEQYF.

This clonotype was recorded at least ten times. The chain couples TRBV2 to TRBJ2-1; unclear D gene. Trimming cost V 7 bases and J 0 bases, with 13 bases left between them. The germline CDR1 and CDR2 sequences are SNHLY and FYNNEI. The CDR3 extends over 15 amino acids. The CDR3 here is CASNWAVSSYNEQFF. The CDR3 coding sequence is TGTGCCAGCAATTGGGCAGTGAGCTCCTACAATGAGCAGTTCTTC.

The V gene is TRBV20-1, the J gene TRBJ2-3; 12 nucleotides agree with TRBD2. CDR1 is DFQATT and CDR2 is SNEGSKA in the germline V gene (reference sequence). The CDR3 covers 14 residues. V lost 3 bases to trimming and J lost 10 bases; unmatched junction nucleotides: 8. In nucleotides, the CDR3 is TGCAGTGCTAGTCGCCTAGCGGGGGGGCTTCCGCAGTATTTT. Its protein product is CSASRLAGGLPQYF.

The chain joins TRBV23-1 to TRBJ2-5, with 11 bases aligning to TRBD2. TRBV23-1 is an open reading frame whose function is uncertain. V lost 0 bases to trimming and J lost 0 bases; unmatched junction nucleotides: 21. The CDR3 totals 23 residues. This CDR3 reads CASSQSPEAVKLAGEAHQETQYF. CDR3 DNA: TGCGCCAGCAGTCAATCTCCTGAGGCAGTCAAACTAGCGGGAGAGGCCCACCAAGAGACCCAGTACTTC.

In this sample, this clonotype turned up many times. V gene TRBV20-1 combines with J gene TRBJ1-2, with D possibly matching TRBD1 (6 bases). Germline values: CDR1 DFQATT, CDR2 SNEGSKA (reference sequence). The CDR3 totals 15 residues. With 1 base removed from V and 8 bases from J, the gap between germline ends came to 20 bases. DNA for the CDR3: TGCAGTGCTAGAGCGGGGGCAGGGGAGGCCTACGGCTACACCTTC. Translated: CSARAGAGEAYGYTF.

In this sample, this clonotype turned up many times. The rearrangement joins TRBV20-1 to TRBJ2-3; TRBD2 matches at 8 bases. V was pared by 3 bases and J by 6 bases, with 14 bases of the junction left unmatched. The germline V gene encodes CDR1 DFQATT and CDR2 SNEGSKA (reference sequence). The CDR3 has 16 amino acids. This CDR3 is CSASPLAGGGGDTQYF. CDR3 DNA: TGCAGTGCTAGTCCCCTTGCCGGGGGGGGTGGTGATACGCAGTATTTT.

Many counts were recorded for this clonotype. This chain links TRBV9 with TRBJ2-7; no clear D. This CDR3 contains 12 residues. V gave up 0 bases and J gave up 3 bases, with 4 bases separating them. Germline V gene lookup returns CDR1 SGDLS and CDR2 YYNGEE. CDR3 nucleotides: TGTGCCAGCAGCGTAGGAGACTACGAGCAGTACTTC. Protein: CASSVGDYEQYF.

As concerns this clonotype: One end of the junction is discordant with germline, which a read error may explain. This chain links TRBV20-1 with TRBJ1-2, with a possible D match to TRBD1 (6 bases). The CDR3 consists of 12 residues. Germline CDR1 is DFQATT and CDR2 is SNEGSKA (reference sequence). CDR3 in amino acids: CCARNRDYGYTF. CDR3 coding DNA: TGCTGTGCTAGAAACAGGGACTATGGCTACACCTTC.

This clonotype was recorded a few times. The chain links TRBV29-1 to TRBJ1-2, with D possibly matching TRBD1 (5 bases). CDR3 size: 14 residues. Germline assignment: CDR1 SQVTM and CDR2 ANQGSEA. The germline V and J ends were trimmed by 5 bases and 7 bases, with 20 bases remaining between them. DNA for the CDR3: TGCAGCGTTACTCATCAATCAGGGCGTAGTGGCTACACCTTC. As protein: CSVTHQSGRSGYTF.

This clonotype was seen at least ten times. The chain joins TRBV6-1 to TRBJ1-5; D remains unclear. This CDR3 comprises 12 residues. Looked up from germline, CDR1 is MNHNS and CDR2 is SASEGT. Trimming stripped 10 bases from V and 7 bases from J, with 14 bases between. This CDR3 is CATNRPGQPQHF. CDR3 bases: TGTGCCACCAACCGACCGGGACAGCCCCAGCATTTT.

This clonotype has more than one count but fewer than ten. The chain carries TRBV20-1 and TRBJ1-2; 10 nucleotides agree with TRBD1. The CDR3 has 13 residues. V lost 5 bases to trimming and J lost 8 bases; unmatched junction nucleotides: 8. CDR1 is DFQATT and CDR2 is SNEGSKA in the germline V gene (reference sequence). In DNA, the CDR3 is TGCAGTGCTCCGGGACAGGGGCTCGGAGGCTACACCTTC. Translated, it gives CSAPGQGLGGYTF.

This clonotype has at least ten counts. The chain carries TRBV15 and TRBJ2-3; 12 positions match TRBD1. The V segment lost 4 bases and the J segment 3 bases; nucleotides outside the gene matches: 8. The CDR3 covers 17 residues. Germline-derived CDR1 and CDR2 are LNHNV and YYDKDF (reference sequence). The CDR3 DNA reads TGTGCCACCAGCACCGGGACAGGGGGCGGAGTGACAGATACGCAGTATTTT. Translated, it gives CATSTGTGGGVTDTQYF.

The chain joins TRBV5-6 to TRBJ2-5; 8 positions match TRBD2. Germline trimming cut 7 bases from V and 3 bases from J; bases unmatched to any gene: 11. Germline V CDR1 and CDR2: SGHDT, YYEEEE. The CDR3 contains 15 residues. CDR3 sequence reads: CASEDWYGGEETQYF. Written as DNA, the CDR3 is TGTGCCAGCGAAGATTGGTACGGGGGGGAAGAGACCCAGTACTTC.

This clonotype came up a few times. This sequence joins TRBV20-1 and TRBJ2-7, with 9 bases matching TRBD2. The CDR3 is 13 residues long. Germline V gene data show CDR1 as DFQATT and CDR2 as SNEGSKA (reference sequence). V shed 4 bases and J 5 bases; nucleotides not matched to a gene: 6. As DNA, the CDR3 is TGCAGTGCTATAGCGGGGGCCGGCCACGAGCAGTACTTC. Translating gives CSAIAGAGHEQYF.

About this clonotype itself: This likely comes from a read error, as the CDR3 has no conserved phenylalanine or tryptophan at its end. Because the CDR3's place on the DNA is in doubt, the DNA is left out and the CDR3 is given as listed by TCRdb. This chain connects TRBV11-3 to TRBJ2-7. Germline CDR1 is SGHNT and CDR2 is YENEEA. The CDR3 extends over 8 residues, inclusive of both ends. This CDR3 is CASSLVSS.

In this sample, this clonotype turned up many times. The V gene is TRBV20-1, the J gene TRBJ2-5; D perhaps matches TRBD2 (6 bases). Trimming shortened V by 2 bases and J by 5 bases, and 18 bases separated the two germline ends. The length of the CDR3 is 15 residues. The germline CDR1 and CDR2 sequences are DFQATT and SNEGSKA (reference sequence). The CDR3 DNA sequence: TGCAGTGCTAGACCAAGGATGGCGGGATTGGAGACCCAGTACTTC. Protein product: CSARPRMAGLETQYF.

Only a few counts were recorded for this clonotype. The rearrangement links TRBV7-3 to TRBJ2-3; D unresolved. V was cut by 5 bases and J by 7 bases, with 13 bases left in between. The CDR3 covers 13 residues. From germline, CDR1 is SGHTA and CDR2 FQGTGA. CDR3 amino acids: CASSPDGTYTQYF. CDR3 nucleotide sequence: TGTGCCAGCAGCCCCGACGGAACTTATACGCAGTATTTT.

The chain has TRBV12-3 or TRBV12-4 and TRBJ2-3, with a possible D match to TRBD2 (6 bases). This CDR3 has 14 amino acids. The ends were cut back, 8 bases at V and 0 bases at J, with 12 bases in the middle. The CDR3 region has the DNA TGTGCCAGCCGCGGGACCCTGAGCACAGATACGCAGTATTTT. It yields the protein CASRGTLSTDTQYF.

This clonotype was counted ten times or more. The V and J genes are TRBV12-3 or TRBV12-4 and TRBJ2-1; D tentatively reads TRBD1 or TRBD2 (5 bases each). Deletions cut 5 bases from V and 15 bases from J, with 29 bases between. This CDR3 has 16 residues. The CDR3 sequence is CASSQRGTGTNGMGFF. The CDR3 DNA reads TGTGCCAGCAGTCAAAGGGGCACCGGGACCAATGGGATGGGGTTCTTC.

This clonotype was recorded many times. The chain is built from TRBV29-1 and TRBJ2-1, with 7 bases fitting TRBD2. CDR1 is SQVTM, CDR2 ANQGSEA, per germline. This CDR3 spans 13 amino acids. The V gene end was trimmed by 3 bases and the J gene end by 13 bases; junction bases not matched to a gene: 12. CDR3 protein: CSVDFMGGSPQFF. The CDR3 coding sequence is TGCAGCGTTGATTTCATGGGAGGGAGTCCTCAGTTCTTC.

The chain employs TRBV10-3 and TRBJ2-2, with D perhaps matching TRBD1 or TRBD2 (6 bases each). Trimming took 3 bases from V and 4 from J, leaving 15 bases between them. Germline-derived CDR1 and CDR2 are ENHRY and SYGVKD. This CDR3 has 16 amino acids. CDR3 bases: TGTGCCATCAGTGATGAGGGGGGTTTTCTCACCGGGGAGCTGTTTTTT. Amino acids: CAISDEGGFLTGELFF.

There are many counts of this clonotype. V is TRBV20-1 and J is TRBJ1-5; D not certain. The V end was cut by 0 bases, the J end by 5 bases, with 11 bases between. CDR3 size: 14 residues. Germline-derived CDR1 and CDR2 are DFQATT and SNEGSKA (reference sequence). The CDR3 spells CSARDRLGYQPQHF. The CDR3 nucleotides read TGCAGTGCTAGAGATCGGTTAGGGTATCAGCCCCAGCATTTT.

This clonotype was detected ten times or more. The V call is TRBV20-1, the J call TRBJ2-5; 11 bases match TRBD2. This CDR3 spans 16 amino acids. V trimming: 1 base; J trimming: 2 bases; junction bases outside the gene matches: 6. Germline V gene sequence: CDR1 DFQATT, CDR2 SNEGSKA (reference sequence). CDR3 in amino acids: CSARVVGLAAQETQYF. CDR3 in DNA: TGCAGTGCTAGAGTCGTGGGACTAGCGGCACAAGAGACCCAGTACTTC.

This clonotype was observed at least ten times. The J gene is TRBJ2-2, the V gene TRBV29-1, with 7 nucleotides matching TRBD1. Germline V gives CDR1 SQVTM, CDR2 ANQGSEA. The CDR3 consists of 14 residues. The V segment lost 7 bases and the J segment 6 bases; nucleotides outside the gene matches: 11. The CDR3 protein is CSAQGSSLAGELFF. The CDR3 nucleotides read TGCAGCGCACAGGGGTCGAGCCTAGCCGGGGAGCTGTTTTTT.

In this sample, this clonotype turned up many times. The rearrangement uses TRBV20-1 and TRBJ2-2; 12 bases align to TRBD2. The CDR3 has 14 residues. With 2 bases clipped from V and 5 bases from J, the junction kept 0 bases outside the gene matches. Looked up from germline, CDR1 is DFQATT and CDR2 is SNEGSKA (reference sequence). CDR3 sequence reads: CSARLAGGTGELFF. CDR3 bases: TGCAGTGCTAGACTAGCGGGAGGGACCGGGGAGCTGTTTTTT.

This clonotype was counted only a few times. DNA for the CDR3: TGCAGTGCTACAGGGGTCGGGGGCTACACCTTC. As protein: CSATGVGGYTF. The V gene is TRBV20-1, the J gene TRBJ1-2, with a possible D match to TRBD1 (6 bases). CDR1 is DFQATT, CDR2 SNEGSKA, per germline (reference sequence). CDR3 length equals 11 residues. V gave up 4 bases and J gave up 8 bases, with 11 bases separating them.

This clonotype occurred a few times. V usage is TRBV4-2 and J usage is TRBJ2-3, with 8 bases identical to TRBD2. The CDR3 runs 18 residues. The V gene end was trimmed by 1 base and the J gene end by 1 base; junction bases not matched to a gene: 10. Germline values: CDR1 LGHNA, CDR2 YNFKEQ. CDR3 amino acids: CASSQGRAPGLGTDTQYF. The DNA of the CDR3 is TGTGCCAGCAGCCAAGGTAGAGCCCCGGGACTAGGCACAGATACGCAGTATTTT.

This clonotype was found many times. The chain uses TRBV6-5 and TRBJ2-1; D might be TRBD1 (6 bases). V lost 2 bases and J 5 bases, leaving 13 bases between the germline ends. Germline CDR1 is MNHEY and CDR2 is SVGAGI. This CDR3 region has 15 residues. The CDR3 nucleotides read TGTGCCAGCAGTTACCGGACAGTGGGCCACAATGAGCAGTTCTTC. Translated: CASSYRTVGHNEQFF.